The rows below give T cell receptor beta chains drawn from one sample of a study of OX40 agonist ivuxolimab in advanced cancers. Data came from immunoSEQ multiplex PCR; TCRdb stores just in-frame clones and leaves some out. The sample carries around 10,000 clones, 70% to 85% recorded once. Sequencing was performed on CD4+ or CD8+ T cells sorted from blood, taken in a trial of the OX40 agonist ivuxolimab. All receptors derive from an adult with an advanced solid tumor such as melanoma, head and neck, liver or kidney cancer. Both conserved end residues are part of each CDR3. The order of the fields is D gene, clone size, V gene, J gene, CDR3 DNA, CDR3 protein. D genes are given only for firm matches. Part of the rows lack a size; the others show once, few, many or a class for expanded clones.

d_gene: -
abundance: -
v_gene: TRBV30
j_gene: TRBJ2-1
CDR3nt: TGTGCCTGGACCCAAGCTGGGGAGCAGTTCTTC
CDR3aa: CAWTQAGEQFF

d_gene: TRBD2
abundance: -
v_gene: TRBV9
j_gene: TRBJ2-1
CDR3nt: TGTGCCAGCAGCGTAGGGGGAGGGCCCAACAATGAGCAGTTCTTC
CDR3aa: CASSVGGGPNNEQFF

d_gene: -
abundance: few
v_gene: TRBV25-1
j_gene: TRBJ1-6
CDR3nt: TGTGCCAGCAGTGAAATGGGCAGGGAGGTGTCACCCCTCCACTTT
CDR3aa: CASSEMGREVSPLHF

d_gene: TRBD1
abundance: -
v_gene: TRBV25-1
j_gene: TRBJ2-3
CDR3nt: TGTGCCAGCAGTGCACTGACAGGGGCAGTAACAGATACGCAGTATTTT
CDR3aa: CASSALTGAVTDTQYF

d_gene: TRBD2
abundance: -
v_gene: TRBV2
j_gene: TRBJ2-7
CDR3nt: TGTGCCAGCTTTCGAACGTGGACTAGCGAGCAGTACTTC
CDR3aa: CASFRTWTSEQYF

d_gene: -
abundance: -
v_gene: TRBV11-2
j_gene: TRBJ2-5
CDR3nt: TGTGCCAGCAGCTTAGCGGAGGATCAAGAGACCCAGTACTTC
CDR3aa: CASSLAEDQETQYF

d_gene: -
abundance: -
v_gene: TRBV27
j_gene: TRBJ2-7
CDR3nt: TGTGCCAGCAGTTTGCATGCAGGGTACGAGCAGTACTTC
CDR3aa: CASSLHAGYEQYF

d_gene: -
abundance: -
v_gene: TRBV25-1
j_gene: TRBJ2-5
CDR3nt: TGTGCCAGCAGTGTCACTAGTGGGCCTCAGTGGGAGACCCAGTACTTC
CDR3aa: CASSVTSGPQWETQYF

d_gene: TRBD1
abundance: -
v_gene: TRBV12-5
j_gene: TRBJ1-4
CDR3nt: TGTGCTAGTGGTTTCCTTCTCGACAGGGGAAATGAAAAACTGTTTTTT
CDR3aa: CASGFLLDRGNEKLFF

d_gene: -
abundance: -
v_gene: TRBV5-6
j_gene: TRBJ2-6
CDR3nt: TGTGCCAGCAGCTTCGGTTCTGGGGCCAACGTCCTGACTTTC
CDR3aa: CASSFGSGANVLTF

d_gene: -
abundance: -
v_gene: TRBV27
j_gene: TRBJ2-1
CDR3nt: TGTGCCAGCAGTCCGCAGGGGAGAAATGAGCAGTTCTTC
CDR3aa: CASSPQGRNEQFF

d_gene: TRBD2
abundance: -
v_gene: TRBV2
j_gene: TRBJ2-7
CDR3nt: TGTGCCAGCAGTGGACTAGCGGGAGGCTCCTACGAGCAGTACTTC
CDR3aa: CASSGLAGGSYEQYF

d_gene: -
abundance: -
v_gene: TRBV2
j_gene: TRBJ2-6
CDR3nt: TGTGCCAGTCGGACTTTCCTGAGCTCTGGGGCCAACGTCCTGACTTTC
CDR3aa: CASRTFLSSGANVLTF

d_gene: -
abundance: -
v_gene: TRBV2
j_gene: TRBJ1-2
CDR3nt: TGTGCCAGCAGTAAACCAGGGGAAATCAACTATGGCTACACCTTC
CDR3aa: CASSKPGEINYGYTF

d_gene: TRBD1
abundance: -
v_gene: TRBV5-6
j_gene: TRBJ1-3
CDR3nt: TGTGCCAGCAGCTTGTGGACAGGGAGCACCATATATTTT
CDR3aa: CASSLWTGSTIYF

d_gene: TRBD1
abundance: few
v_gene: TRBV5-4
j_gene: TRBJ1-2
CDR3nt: TGTGCCAGCAGCGGGGGACAGCTGCACTATGGCTACACCTTC
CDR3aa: CASSGGQLHYGYTF

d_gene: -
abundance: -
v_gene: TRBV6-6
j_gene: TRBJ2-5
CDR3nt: TGTGCCAGCACTTGGACCGGGGAGACCCAGTACTTC
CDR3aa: CASTWTGETQYF

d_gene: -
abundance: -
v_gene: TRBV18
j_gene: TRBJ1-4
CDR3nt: TGTGCCAGCTCACCCGAGGACAGAGAACTGTTTTTT
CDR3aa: CASSPEDRELFF

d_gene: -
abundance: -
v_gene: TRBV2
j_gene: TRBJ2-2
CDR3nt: TGTGCCAGCTCAGGTCCCCCCGGGGAGCTGTTTTTT
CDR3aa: CASSGPPGELFF

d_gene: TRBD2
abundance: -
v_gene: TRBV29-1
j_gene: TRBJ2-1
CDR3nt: TGCAGCGTTGTCCTAGCGGGCTCCTACAATGAGCAGTTCTTC
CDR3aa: CSVVLAGSYNEQFF

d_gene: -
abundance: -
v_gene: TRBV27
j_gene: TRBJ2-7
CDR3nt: TGTGCCAGCAGTTCCCCCTACGAGCAGTACTTC
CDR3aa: CASSSPYEQYF

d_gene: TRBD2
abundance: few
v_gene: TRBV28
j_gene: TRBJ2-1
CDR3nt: TGTGCCAGCAGTCCTACTAGCGATGGACGAGATGAGCAGTTCTTC
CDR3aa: CASSPTSDGRDEQFF

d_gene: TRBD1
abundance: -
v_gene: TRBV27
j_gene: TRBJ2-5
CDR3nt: TGTGCCAGCAGTCTAACAGGGGGCTGGGGAGAGACCCAGTACTTC
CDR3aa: CASSLTGGWGETQYF

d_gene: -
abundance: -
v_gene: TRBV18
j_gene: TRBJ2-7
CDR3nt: TGTGCCAGCTCACCCCCCCAGGGGGGTACCTACGAGCAGTACTTC
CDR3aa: CASSPPQGGTYEQYF

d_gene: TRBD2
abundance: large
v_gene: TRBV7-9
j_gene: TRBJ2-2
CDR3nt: TGTGCCAGCAGCTCACCGGGGGGGGGTTTCACCGGGGAGCTGTTTTTT
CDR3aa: CASSSPGGGFTGELFF

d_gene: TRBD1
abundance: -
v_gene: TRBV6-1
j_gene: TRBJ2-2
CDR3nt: TGTGCCAGCAGTGAGTGGCAGGGGGCCGCCGGGGAGCTGTTTTTT
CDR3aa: CASSEWQGAAGELFF

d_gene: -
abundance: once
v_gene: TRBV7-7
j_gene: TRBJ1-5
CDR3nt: TGTGCTAGCCTGGGGGCTCGAGGCAATCAGCCCCAGCATTTT
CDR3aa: CASLGARGNQPQHF

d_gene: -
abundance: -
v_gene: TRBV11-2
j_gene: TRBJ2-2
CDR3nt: TGTGCCAGCGCGGAGGCCACCTCGGCCGGGGAGCTGTTTTTT
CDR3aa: CASAEATSAGELFF

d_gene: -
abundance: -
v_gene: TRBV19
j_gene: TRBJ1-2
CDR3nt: TGTGCCAGTAGTGTCTTTCCAAATCGAAAGACCTATGGCTACACCTTC
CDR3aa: CASSVFPNRKTYGYTF

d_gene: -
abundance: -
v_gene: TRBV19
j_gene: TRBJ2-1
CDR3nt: TGTGCCACTGTTCATCCAGGGAGCGGCAATGAGCAGTTCTTC
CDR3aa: CATVHPGSGNEQFF

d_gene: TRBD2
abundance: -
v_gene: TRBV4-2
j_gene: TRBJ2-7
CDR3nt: TGTGCCAGCAGCCAAGAGACTAGCGGGACCCCCTACGAGCAGTACTTC
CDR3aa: CASSQETSGTPYEQYF

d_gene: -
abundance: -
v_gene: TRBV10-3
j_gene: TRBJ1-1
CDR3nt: TGTGCCATCAGGGTGGACGCCGGCATGAACACTGAAGCTTTCTTT
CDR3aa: CAIRVDAGMNTEAFF

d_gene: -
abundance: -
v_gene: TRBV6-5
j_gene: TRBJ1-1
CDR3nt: TGTGCCAGCAGTCCCCCAGGGAGGGCAGACGAAGCTTTCTTT
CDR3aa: CASSPPGRADEAFF

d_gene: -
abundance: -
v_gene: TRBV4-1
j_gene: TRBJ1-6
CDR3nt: TGCGCCAGCAGCAGGGACCTCTTTCCCCTCCACTTT
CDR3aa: CASSRDLFPLHF

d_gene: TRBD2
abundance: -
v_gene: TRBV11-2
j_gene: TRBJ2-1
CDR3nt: TGTGCCAGCAGCTTAGTCCCCTTCGGGGGGGCTGATGAGCAGTTCTTC
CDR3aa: CASSLVPFGGADEQFF

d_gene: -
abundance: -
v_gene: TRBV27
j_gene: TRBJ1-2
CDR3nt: TGTGCCAGCAGTTTATCGGGCGGGGGGTCCTATGGCTACACCTTC
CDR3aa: CASSLSGGGSYGYTF

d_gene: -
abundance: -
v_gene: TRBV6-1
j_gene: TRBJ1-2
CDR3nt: TGTGCCAGCATTGGGCCCCACTATGGCTACACCTTC
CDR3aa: CASIGPHYGYTF

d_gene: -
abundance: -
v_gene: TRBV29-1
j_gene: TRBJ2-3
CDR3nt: TGCAGCGTTGAAGCGGATGGGCAGGGGGATACGCAGTATTTT
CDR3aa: CSVEADGQGDTQYF

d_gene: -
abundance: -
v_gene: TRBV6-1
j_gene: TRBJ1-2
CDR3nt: TGTGCCAGCAGTGAGGCCGGTGGGGGGGGAGATGGCTACACCTTC
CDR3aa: CASSEAGGGGDGYTF

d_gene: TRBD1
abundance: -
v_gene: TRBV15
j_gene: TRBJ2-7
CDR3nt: TGTGCCACCAGCAGAGATATGGGACAGAGCTACGAGCAGTACTTC
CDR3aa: CATSRDMGQSYEQYF

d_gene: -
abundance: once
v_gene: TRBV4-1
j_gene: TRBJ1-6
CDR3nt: TGCGCCGTGGAGGGTCCGGGTTCACCCCTCCACTTT
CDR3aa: CAVEGPGSPLHF

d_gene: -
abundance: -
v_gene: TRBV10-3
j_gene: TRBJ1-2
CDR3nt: TGTGCCATCAGTGAGTCTGGGGGAAATCTGGGCTATGGCTACACCTTC
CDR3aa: CAISESGGNLGYGYTF